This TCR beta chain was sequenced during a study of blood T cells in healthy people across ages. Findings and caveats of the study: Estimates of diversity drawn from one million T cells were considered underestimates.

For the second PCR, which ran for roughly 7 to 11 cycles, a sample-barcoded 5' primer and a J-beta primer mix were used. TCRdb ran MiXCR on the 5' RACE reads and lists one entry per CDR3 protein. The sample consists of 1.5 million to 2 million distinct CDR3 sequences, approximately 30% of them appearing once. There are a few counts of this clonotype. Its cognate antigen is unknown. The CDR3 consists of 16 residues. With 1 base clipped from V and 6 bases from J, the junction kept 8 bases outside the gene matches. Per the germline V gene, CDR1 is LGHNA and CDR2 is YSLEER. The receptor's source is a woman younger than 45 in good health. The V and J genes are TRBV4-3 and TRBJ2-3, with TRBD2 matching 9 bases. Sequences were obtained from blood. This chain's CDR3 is CASSQGGGRAVDTQYF. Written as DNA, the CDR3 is TGCGCCAGCAGCCAAGGGGGCGGGAGGGCCGTTGATACGCAGTATTTT.